Detailed here is one T cell receptor (beta chain). From the RT-PCR reads, TCRdb called clonotypes with MiXCR, one entry per CDR3 protein. The sample lists about a million distinct CDR3 sequences; about a sixth were seen once. These data originate in a study of patients and donors after allogeneic stem cell transplantation. Germline loops: CDR1 DFQATT, CDR2 SNEGSKA (reference sequence). V gave up 7 bases and J gave up 1 base, with 13 bases separating them. The CDR3 loop spans 13 amino acids. The chain joins TRBV20-1 to TRBJ1-1; unclear D gene. The material sequenced was blood, either unsorted or a sorted T cell fraction (not recorded which). The source is a human donor who was either an allogeneic HSCT recipient or a stem cell or donor lymphocyte infusion donor (not recorded which). It is not recorded whose cells these are; they may come from a transplant donor. The CDR3 DNA follows: TGCAGTGGGGCTGGGGAATGGAACACTGAAGCTTTCTTT. Encoded protein: CSGAGEWNTEAFF.